The 7 T cell receptor beta chains below were found in one sample sequenced in a study of shared clonotypes between healthy human individuals (dated by TCRdb to the early 2020s). Receptors were amplified or captured by the immunoSEQ multiplex PCR assay. In its TCRdb copy, this immuneACCESS table keeps in-frame sequences only and misses some clones. Where compared with another copy, unresolved V genes explain less than half of these, and the others have no known cause. The sample data list over 950,000 clones, and 70% to 80% of these were observed just once. About 0.94% of the sample goes to the ten largest clones. Input material: memory CD4+ T cells from PBMCs. The label giving this sample's cell subset or site can be read as: CD45RA-negative fraction. The receptors derive from a man younger than 35 in good health. Some clones in this sample may be carry-over from other donors' samples.

The V gene is TRBV5-1, the J gene TRBJ2-5; the D is unclear. The CDR3 extends over 13 amino acids. Between the trimmed V and J ends, which lost 5 bases and 5 bases, there was a span of 13 bases. The germline CDR1 and CDR2 sequences are SGHRS and YFSETQ. The CDR3 sequence is CASSGSLGETQYF. The CDR3 DNA follows: TGCGCCAGCAGTGGGTCACTGGGGGAGACCCAGTACTTC.

This clone appeared once. V usage is TRBV10-1 and J usage is TRBJ2-1; TRBD2 matches 8 bases. Germline trimming cut 8 bases from V and 1 base from J; bases unmatched to any gene: 7. Germline CDR1 WNHNN, CDR2 SYGVQD (reference sequence). This CDR3 region has 15 residues. CDR3 sequence reads: CASEKAGASYNEQFF. The CDR3 coding sequence is TGCGCCAGCGAAAAAGCGGGAGCATCCTACAATGAGCAGTTCTTC.

The CDR3 DNA sequence: TGTGCCTGGAGTCTTAGCGGGGCGACAACCTACGAGCAGTACTTC. Its translation is CAWSLSGATTYEQYF. V and J are TRBV30 and TRBJ2-7; the match to TRBD2 covers 8 bases. The germline gives CDR1 GTSNPN, CDR2 SVGIG (reference sequence). The length of the CDR3 is 15 residues. The ends lost 2 bases at V and 2 bases at J; junction bases unmatched: 8.

The table lists this clone with a few counts. V and J are TRBV6-5 and TRBJ2-3, with D perhaps matching TRBD2 (6 bases). Germline CDR1 reads MNHEY; CDR2 reads SVGAGI. This CDR3 is 13 amino acids long. Trimming removed 5 bases at V and 4 bases at J, with 10 bases between. Written as DNA, the CDR3 is TGTGCCAGCAGTACGGGACTGGCAGATACGCAGTATTTT. This gives the protein CASSTGLADTQYF.

The chain couples TRBV7-9 to TRBJ2-7; D is undetermined. V dropped 1 base and J dropped 3 bases, with 16 bases sitting between them. CDR1 is SEHNR and CDR2 is FQNEAQ in the germline V gene (reference sequence). The CDR3 spans 16 residues. As DNA, the CDR3 is TGTGCCAGCAGCTTAGGTGTGGTTGGAACGTACTACGAGCAGTACTTC. Encoded protein: CASSLGVVGTYYEQYF.

The V and J genes are TRBV5-1 and TRBJ2-1; perhaps TRBD2 as D (6 bases). V was cut by 1 base and J by 3 bases, with 11 bases left in between. CDR3 length equals 15 residues. Germline V lookup: CDR1 SGHRS, CDR2 YFSETQ. The CDR3 sequence: CASSLLGGVYNEQFF. The CDR3 DNA is TGCGCCAGCAGCTTGTTGGGGGGAGTCTACAATGAGCAGTTCTTC.

This clone turned up a few times. The chain recombines TRBV7-2 with TRBJ1-1, with 9 bases matching TRBD1. The germline V gene has CDR1 SGHTA and CDR2 FQGNSA. V trimming: 5 bases; J trimming: 10 bases; junction bases outside the gene matches: 17. The CDR3 is 16 residues long. The CDR3 sequence: CASSGRSEDRGMIAFF. CDR3 DNA sequence: TGTGCCAGCAGCGGACGGAGTGAGGACAGGGGTATGATAGCTTTCTTT.